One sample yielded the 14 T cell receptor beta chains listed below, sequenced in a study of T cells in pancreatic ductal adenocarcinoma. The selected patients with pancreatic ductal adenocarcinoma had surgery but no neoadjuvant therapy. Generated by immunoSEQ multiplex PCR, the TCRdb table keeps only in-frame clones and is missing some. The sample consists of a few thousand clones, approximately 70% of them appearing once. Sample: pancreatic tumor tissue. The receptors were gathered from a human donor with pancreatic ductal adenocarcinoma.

As DNA, the CDR3 is TGTGCCAGCAACCAACTAGCGGGGGGTACCGGGGAGCTGTTTTTT. It specifies CASNQLAGGTGELFF. The rearrangement joins TRBV2 to TRBJ2-2, with 12 bases aligning to TRBD2. This CDR3 has 15 amino acids. Trimming removed 7 bases from V and 5 bases from J; junction bases left unmatched: 5. Germline CDR1 SNHLY, CDR2 FYNNEI.

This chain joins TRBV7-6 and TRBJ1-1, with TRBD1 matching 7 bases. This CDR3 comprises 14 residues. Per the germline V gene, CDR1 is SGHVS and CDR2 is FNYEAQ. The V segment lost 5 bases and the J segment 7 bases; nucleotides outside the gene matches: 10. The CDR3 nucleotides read TGTGCCAGCAGCCAAGGGGGCTCCCATAATGAAGCTTTCTTT. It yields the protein CASSQGGSHNEAFF.

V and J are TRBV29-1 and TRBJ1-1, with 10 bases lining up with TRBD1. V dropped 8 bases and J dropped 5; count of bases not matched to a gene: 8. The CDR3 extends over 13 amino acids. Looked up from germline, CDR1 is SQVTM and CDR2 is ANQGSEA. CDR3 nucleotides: TGCAGCCTATCCACGGGACAGGGGACTGAAGCTTTCTTT. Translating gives CSLSTGQGTEAFF.

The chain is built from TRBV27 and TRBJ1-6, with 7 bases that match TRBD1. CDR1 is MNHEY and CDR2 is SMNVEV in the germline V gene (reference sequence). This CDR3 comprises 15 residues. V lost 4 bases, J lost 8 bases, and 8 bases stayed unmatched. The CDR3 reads CASSYRDSGYSPLHF. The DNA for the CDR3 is TGTGCCAGCAGTTACCGGGACAGCGGGTATTCACCCCTCCACTTT.

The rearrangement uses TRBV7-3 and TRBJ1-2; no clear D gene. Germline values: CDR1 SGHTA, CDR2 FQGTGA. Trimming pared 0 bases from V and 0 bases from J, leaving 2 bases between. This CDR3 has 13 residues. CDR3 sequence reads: CASSLTANYGYTF. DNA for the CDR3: TGTGCCAGCAGCTTAACCGCTAACTATGGCTACACCTTC.

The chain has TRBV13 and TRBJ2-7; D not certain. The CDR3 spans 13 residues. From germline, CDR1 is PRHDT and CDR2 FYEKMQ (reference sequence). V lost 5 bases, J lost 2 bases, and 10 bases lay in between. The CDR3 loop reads CASSLTVTYEQYF. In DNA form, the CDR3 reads TGTGCCAGCAGCCTAACAGTGACCTACGAGCAGTACTTC.

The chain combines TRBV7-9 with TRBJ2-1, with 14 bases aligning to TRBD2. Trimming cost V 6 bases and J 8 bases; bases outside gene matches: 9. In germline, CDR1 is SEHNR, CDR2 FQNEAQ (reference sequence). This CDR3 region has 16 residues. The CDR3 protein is CASSLRLAGGPDEQFF. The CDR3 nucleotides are TGTGCCAGCAGTCTAAGACTAGCGGGGGGGCCAGATGAGCAGTTCTTC.

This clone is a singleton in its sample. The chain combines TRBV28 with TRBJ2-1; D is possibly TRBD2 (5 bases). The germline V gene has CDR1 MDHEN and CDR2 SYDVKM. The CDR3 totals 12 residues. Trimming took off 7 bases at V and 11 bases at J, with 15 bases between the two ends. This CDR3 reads CASTPGNGQQFF. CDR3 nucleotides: TGTGCCAGCACCCCCGGGAACGGGCAGCAGTTCTTC.

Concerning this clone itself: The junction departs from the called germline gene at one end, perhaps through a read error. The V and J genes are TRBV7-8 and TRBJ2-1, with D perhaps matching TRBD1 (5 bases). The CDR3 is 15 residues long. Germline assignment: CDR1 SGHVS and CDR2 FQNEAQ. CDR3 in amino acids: CASSLAKGPYNEQFF. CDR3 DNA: TGTGCCAGCAGCTTAGCGAAGGGGCCCTATAATGAGCAGTTCTTC.

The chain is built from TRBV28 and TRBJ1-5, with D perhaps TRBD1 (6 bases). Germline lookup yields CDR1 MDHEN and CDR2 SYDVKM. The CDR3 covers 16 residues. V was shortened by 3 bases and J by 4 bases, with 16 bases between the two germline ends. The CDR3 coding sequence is TGTGCCAGCAGTTTCGGATCCAGGGGCCGGAATCAGCCCCAGCATTTT. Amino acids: CASSFGSRGRNQPQHF.

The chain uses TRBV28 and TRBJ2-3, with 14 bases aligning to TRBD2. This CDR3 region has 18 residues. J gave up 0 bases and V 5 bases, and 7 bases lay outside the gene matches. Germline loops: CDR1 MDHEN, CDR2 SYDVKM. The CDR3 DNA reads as TGTGCCAGCAGTCCCGGGACTAGCGGGGGTGGTAGCACAGATACGCAGTATTTT. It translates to CASSPGTSGGGSTDTQYF.

The CDR3, as DNA: TGTGCCAGCTCACCACTTCAGCGGAGGGGCCTCCTGAACACTGAAGCTTTCTTT. It translates to CASSPLQRRGLLNTEAFF. The rearrangement uses TRBV18 and TRBJ1-1; maybe TRBD1 (5 bases). The germline V gene has CDR1 KGHSH and CDR2 LQKENI. CDR3 length: 18 residues. The ends were cut back, 1 base at V and 0 bases at J, with 18 bases in the middle.

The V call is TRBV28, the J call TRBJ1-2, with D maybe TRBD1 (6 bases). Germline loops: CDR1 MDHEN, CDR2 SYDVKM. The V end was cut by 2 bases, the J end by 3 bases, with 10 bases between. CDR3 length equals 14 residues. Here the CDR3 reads CASSLGQTYYGYTF. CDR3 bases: TGTGCCAGCAGTTTAGGACAGACATACTATGGCTACACCTTC.

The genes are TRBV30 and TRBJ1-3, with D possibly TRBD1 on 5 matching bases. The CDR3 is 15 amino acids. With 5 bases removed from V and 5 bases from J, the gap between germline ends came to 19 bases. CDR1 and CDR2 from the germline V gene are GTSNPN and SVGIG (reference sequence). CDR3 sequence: CAWGDMQGDRNTIYF. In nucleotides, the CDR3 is TGTGCCTGGGGAGATATGCAGGGTGACAGAAACACCATATATTTT.